This T cell receptor beta chain was profiled in a study of monozygotic twins with inflammatory bowel disease. Findings and limits, study-wide: Twins with IBD were found to have lower TCRbeta diversity (inverse Simpson) than healthy co-twins. Clonotypes shared with others were fewer in IBD patients than in healthy twins, especially with disease activity. Between concordant and discordant twins, repertoire similarity failed to differ, a result that limited power may explain.

To note about this clonotype: The antigen is unknown.

Amplification used two nested PCRs: around 17 cycles, then eight to ten cycles, on TCRalpha/TCRbeta cDNA. One entry per CDR3 protein, without DNA, is what TCRdb gives after re-calling the 5' RACE reads. The table counts 420,000 or so distinct CDR3 sequences; 2% to 3% lies in the top ten. CDR3 length equals 14 residues. The sequence was obtained from a human donor with ulcerative colitis or Crohn's disease, or a healthy co-twin of an affected twin (not recorded which). Sequencing was done on a sample of blood. V is TRBV12-3 or TRBV12-4 and J is TRBJ2-7. CDR3 region: CASGFLSATYEQYF.